This paragraph reports one T cell receptor (beta chain). The data belong to a study of blood T cell repertoires in COVID-19. Looking at the study overall: Spain, Italy and the United States supplied samples that represented acute and convalescent COVID-19. The cDNA or gDNA used as material had been derived from T cells, B-cell-depleted T cells, or PBMCs.

Original processing notes: The authors estimated nucleated cell counts from reference gene primer amplification. Produced via immunoSEQ multiplex PCR; TCRdb's table is partial and in-frame only. Clonal size and the V and J genes are those of that table, whereas D and trimming came from the DNA. Counted here are 150,000 to 200,000 clones, 75% to 90% occurring once; the ten biggest clones make up roughly 11%. V was shortened by 1 base and J by 6 bases, with 8 bases between the two germline ends. Germline CDR1 reads LGHDT; CDR2 reads YNNKEL (reference sequence). The CDR3 totals 13 residues. The source of this sequence is a human donor in a cohort sampled during active COVID-19. The chain has TRBV3-1 (or the pseudogene TRBV3-2) and TRBJ2-3; D not certain. The material sequenced was peripheral blood. This chain's CDR3 is CASSQGGVDTQYF. The DNA for the CDR3 is TGTGCCAGCAGCCAAGGCGGTGTGGATACGCAGTATTTT.